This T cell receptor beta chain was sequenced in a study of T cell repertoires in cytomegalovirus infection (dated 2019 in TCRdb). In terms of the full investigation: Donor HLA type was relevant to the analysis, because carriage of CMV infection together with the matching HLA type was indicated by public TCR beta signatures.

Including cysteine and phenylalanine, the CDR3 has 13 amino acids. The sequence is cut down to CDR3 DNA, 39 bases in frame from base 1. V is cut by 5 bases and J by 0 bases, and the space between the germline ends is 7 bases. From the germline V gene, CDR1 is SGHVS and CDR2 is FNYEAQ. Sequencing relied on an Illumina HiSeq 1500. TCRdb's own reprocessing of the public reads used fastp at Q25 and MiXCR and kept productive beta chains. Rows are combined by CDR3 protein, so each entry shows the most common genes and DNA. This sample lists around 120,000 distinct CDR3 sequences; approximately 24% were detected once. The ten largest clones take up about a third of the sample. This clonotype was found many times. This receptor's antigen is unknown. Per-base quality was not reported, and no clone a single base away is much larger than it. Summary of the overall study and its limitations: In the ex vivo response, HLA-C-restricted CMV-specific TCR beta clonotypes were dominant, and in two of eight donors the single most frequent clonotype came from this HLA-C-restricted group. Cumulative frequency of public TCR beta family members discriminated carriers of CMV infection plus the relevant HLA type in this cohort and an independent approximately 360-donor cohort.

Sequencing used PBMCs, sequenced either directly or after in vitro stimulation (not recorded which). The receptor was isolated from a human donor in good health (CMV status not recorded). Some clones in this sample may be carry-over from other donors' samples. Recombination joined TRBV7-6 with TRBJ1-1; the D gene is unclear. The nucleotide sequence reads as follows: TGTGCCAGCAGCCGTCAAGTGAACACTGAAGCTTTCTTT. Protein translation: CASSRQVNTEAFF.